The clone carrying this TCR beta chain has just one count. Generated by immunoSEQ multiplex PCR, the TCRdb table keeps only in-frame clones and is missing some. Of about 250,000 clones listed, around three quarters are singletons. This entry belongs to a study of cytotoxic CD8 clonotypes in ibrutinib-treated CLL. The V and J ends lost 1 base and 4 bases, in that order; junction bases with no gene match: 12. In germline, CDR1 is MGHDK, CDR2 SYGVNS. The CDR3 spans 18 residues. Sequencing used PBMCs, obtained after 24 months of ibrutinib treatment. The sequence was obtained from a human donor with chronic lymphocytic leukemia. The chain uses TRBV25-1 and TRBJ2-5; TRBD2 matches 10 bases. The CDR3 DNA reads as TGTGCCAGCAGTGAATTCAAAACGTCTGGACTAGCGGCAGAGACCCAGTACTTC. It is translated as CASSEFKTSGLAAETQYF.